A single sample gave rise to the 10 T cell receptor beta chains below, sequenced in a study of spatial heterogeneity in lung cancer. Sample time point: blood at routine non-recurrence follow-up after resection. No cells were sorted before sequencing. The whole RNA sequenced was extracted from tumor, nontumor lung or frozen PBMC. TCRdb fed the 5' RACE reads into MiXCR, producing one record per CDR3 protein. The sample comprises under 150,000 distinct CDR3 sequences, less than 15% of which are singletons, and roughly 17% rests with the top ten. The starting material was PBMCs, obtained at follow-up. The receptor set was obtained from a male donor with early-stage non-small cell lung cancer.

The rearrangement links TRBV3-1 to TRBJ2-1; 8 bases map to TRBD2. The CDR3 loop spans 15 amino acids. Unmatched junction bases numbered 2, after V lost 1 base and J lost 3 bases. Germline CDR1 LGHDT, CDR2 YNNKEL (reference sequence). CDR3 region: CASSQGSGDYNEQFF. In DNA, the CDR3 is TGTGCCAGCAGCCAAGGTAGCGGGGACTACAATGAGCAGTTCTTC.

The chain recombines TRBV27 with TRBJ2-3, with D uncertain. Per the germline V gene, CDR1 is MNHEY and CDR2 is SMNVEV (reference sequence). This CDR3 is 13 amino acids long. Between the trimmed V and J ends, which lost 4 bases and 2 bases, there was a span of 7 bases. CDR3 loop: CASSYMYTDTQYF. CDR3 bases: TGTGCCAGCAGTTACATGTACACAGATACGCAGTATTTT.

This clonotype has ten or more counts. The chain employs TRBV6-5 and TRBJ1-4; D is uncertain. Germline V gene sequence: CDR1 MNHEY, CDR2 SVGAGI. Trimming removed 6 bases from V and 2 bases from J, with 7 bases in between. CDR3 length: 13 residues. Here the CDR3 DNA reads TGTGCCAGCAGGCGTAGGACTAATGAAAAACTGTTTTTT. Protein sequence: CASRRRTNEKLFF.

The chain combines TRBV6-5 with TRBJ1-6; D ambiguous. In germline, CDR1 is MNHEY, CDR2 SVGAGI. The CDR3 consists of 13 residues. V was clipped by 4 bases and J by 10 bases, with 11 bases between them. The chain's CDR3 is CASSFGQESPLHF. CDR3 nucleotides: TGTGCCAGCAGTTTCGGGCAGGAATCACCCCTCCACTTT.

The chain has TRBV10-3 and TRBJ1-2; unclear D gene. Germline V gives CDR1 ENHRY, CDR2 SYGVKD. The CDR3 length is 14 residues. Trimming left V 2 bases short and J 6 bases short, with 13 bases between. CDR3 amino acids: CAISEEPRRHGYTF. The CDR3 nucleotides read TGTGCCATCAGTGAGGAACCCAGGCGTCATGGCTACACCTTC.

This clonotype was found a few times. The V and J genes are TRBV5-1 and TRBJ1-1; D is perhaps TRBD1 (5 bases). The CDR3 totals 15 residues. V was clipped by 1 base and J by 4 bases, with 14 bases between them. Germline V gives CDR1 SGHRS, CDR2 YFSETQ. The CDR3 protein is CASSLSGERGTEAFF. The CDR3 region has the DNA TGCGCCAGCAGCTTGTCCGGGGAAAGGGGCACTGAAGCTTTCTTT.

This clonotype was detected many times. The CDR3 loop reads CASSGDSFSFSGANVLTF. The CDR3 DNA is TGTGCCAGCAGCGGGGACAGCTTCAGTTTCTCTGGGGCCAACGTCCTGACTTTC. J is TRBJ2-6 and V is TRBV9, with TRBD1 matching 7 bases. Looked up from germline, CDR1 is SGDLS and CDR2 is YYNGEE. The CDR3 is made up of 18 amino acids. Germline trimming cut 3 bases from V and 0 bases from J; bases unmatched to any gene: 9.

This clonotype was counted between two and nine times. The chain carries TRBV11-2 and TRBJ1-1, with no clear D. The CDR3 consists of 14 residues. Germline assignment: CDR1 SGHAT and CDR2 FQNNGV. Trimming pared 0 bases from V and 5 bases from J, leaving 10 bases between. The CDR3 DNA sequence: TGTGCCAGCAGCTTAGATCAAGGGTTGACTGAAGCTTTCTTT. Its translation is CASSLDQGLTEAFF.

This clonotype was counted ten times or more. CDR3 region: CASSQLDQGSAEAFF. The CDR3 DNA reads as TGTGCCAGCAGCCAACTTGACCAGGGAAGCGCTGAAGCTTTCTTT. The gene calls are TRBV4-2 and TRBJ1-1, with a weak D call TRBD1 (5 bases). There are 15 residues in the CDR3. CDR1 and CDR2 from the germline V gene are LGHNA and YNFKEQ. The V end was cut by 2 bases, the J end by 6 bases, with 16 bases between.

This clonotype has at least ten counts. The CDR3 nucleotides are TGTGCCAGCAGCCAGCGACAGGGCACAGATACGCAGTATTTT. Its protein is CASSQRQGTDTQYF. The rearrangement uses TRBV3-1 and TRBJ2-3, with D perhaps TRBD1 (6 bases). The V end was cut by 3 bases, the J end by 1 base, with 8 bases between. Looked up from germline, CDR1 is LGHDT and CDR2 is YNNKEL (reference sequence). The CDR3 totals 14 residues.